Below are 18 T cell receptor beta chains sequenced from a single sample in a study of CD8+CD57+ T cells in acquired aplastic anemia. Profiles of TCR beta VDJ and CDR3 were generated from a genomic DNA template. TCRdb itself ran the reads through MiXCR, one entry per CDR3 protein. Among about 160,000 distinct CDR3 sequences listed, roughly 48% were seen once. Sequencing was performed on sorted CD4+, CD8+, or CD8+CD57+ T cells (not recorded which) from PBMCs. These receptor sequences come from a human donor in good health.

The V call is TRBV18, the J call TRBJ2-3; 13 bases line up with TRBD2. CDR3 length equals 16 residues. Looked up from germline, CDR1 is KGHSH and CDR2 is LQKENI. Trimming took 2 bases from V and 2 from J; bases not matched to a gene: 1. The CDR3 coding sequence is TGTGCCAGCTCACCAGGGACTAGCGGGGCCACAGATACGCAGTATTTT. Translated, it gives CASSPGTSGATDTQYF.

The chain uses TRBV24-1 and TRBJ1-1, with a weak D call TRBD1 (6 bases). This CDR3 has 12 amino acids. V was clipped by 6 bases and J by 3 bases, with 7 bases between them. The germline V gene has CDR1 KGHDR and CDR2 SFDVKD. The CDR3 loop reads CATSPGDTEAFF. CDR3 DNA: TGTGCCACCAGTCCAGGGGACACTGAAGCTTTCTTT.

The chain employs TRBV27 and TRBJ1-5; 9 nucleotides line up with TRBD1. With 8 bases clipped from V and 6 bases from J, the junction kept 5 bases outside the gene matches. This CDR3 has 13 amino acids. CDR1 is MNHEY, CDR2 SMNVEV, per germline (reference sequence). The CDR3 protein is CASGDRVVQPQHF. CDR3 sequence (DNA): TGTGCCAGCGGGGACAGGGTGGTTCAGCCCCAGCATTTT.

The table lists this clonotype with many counts. The V and J genes are TRBV20-1 and TRBJ2-1, with D perhaps TRBD1 or TRBD2 (6 bases each). The germline V and J ends were trimmed by 7 bases and 6 bases, with 22 bases remaining between them. The CDR3 is made up of 15 amino acids. CDR1 and CDR2 (germline): DFQATT, SNEGSKA (reference sequence). This chain's CDR3 is CSGEKGGGAANEQFF. The CDR3 nucleotides read TGCAGTGGAGAAAAAGGAGGGGGAGCAGCCAATGAGCAGTTCTTC.

This clonotype was recorded many times. This chain joins TRBV12-3 or TRBV12-4 and TRBJ1-1, with 8 bases aligning to TRBD1. The CDR3 has 15 amino acids. V was clipped by 6 bases and J by 1 base; unmatched bases: 7. The CDR3 DNA is TGTGCCAGCAGACCTCCGACAGGGGCGAACACTGAAGCTTTCTTT. Translation: CASRPPTGANTEAFF.

This clonotype was recorded many times. The chain combines TRBV19 with TRBJ2-7, with 11 bases matching TRBD2. CDR3 length equals 16 residues. Germline lookup yields CDR1 LNHDA and CDR2 SQIVND (reference sequence). J was trimmed by 4 bases and V by 2 bases; bases with no gene match: 7. The CDR3 DNA is TGTGCCAGTAGTATACACGTAGCGGGAGGGTTTTACGAGCAGTACTTC. Protein: CASSIHVAGGFYEQYF.

This clonotype came up many times. The V and J genes are TRBV14 and TRBJ1-1; D is ambiguous. Germline CDR1 SGHDN, CDR2 FVKESK. V was clipped by 0 bases and J by 8 bases, with 7 bases between them. The CDR3 runs 12 residues. Here the CDR3 DNA reads TGTGCCAGCAGCCAAGAGTGGGAAGAAGCTTTCTTT. Protein product: CASSQEWEEAFF.

This clonotype was seen ten or more times. The rearrangement uses TRBV5-1 and TRBJ2-1, with 11 bases that match TRBD2. Germline V gene lookup returns CDR1 SGHRS and CDR2 YFSETQ. J gave up 1 base and V 4 bases, and 4 bases lay outside the gene matches. CDR3 length equals 16 residues. The CDR3 loop reads CASSLAGGGSYNEQFF. CDR3 coding DNA: TGCGCCAGCAGCCTAGCGGGAGGAGGTTCCTACAATGAGCAGTTCTTC.

This clonotype was found many times. V usage is TRBV6-1 and J usage is TRBJ2-1; D not certain. The CDR3 runs to 13 residues. Looked up from germline, CDR1 is MNHNS and CDR2 is SASEGT. Trimming shortened V by 1 base and J by 4 bases, and 5 bases separated the two germline ends. The CDR3 region is CASSEGPYNEQFF. The CDR3 DNA follows: TGTGCCAGCAGTGAAGGTCCTTACAATGAGCAGTTCTTC.

There are many counts of this clonotype. J is TRBJ1-6 and V is TRBV30, with D uncertain. CDR1 and CDR2 from the germline V gene are GTSNPN and SVGIG (reference sequence). This CDR3 region has 14 residues. V lost 7 bases to trimming and J lost 0 bases, with 10 bases between them. In DNA form, the CDR3 reads TGTGCCTACCAGGCGAGCTCCTATAATTCACCCCTCCACTTT. Translating gives CAYQASSYNSPLHF.

The genes are TRBV11-2 and TRBJ2-3, with 10 bases lining up with TRBD2. Germline values: CDR1 SGHAT, CDR2 FQNNGV. V shed 1 base and J 2 bases; nucleotides not matched to a gene: 3. This CDR3 contains 16 residues. The CDR3, as DNA: TGTGCCAGCAGCTTAGTACTAGCGGGGTTCACAGATACGCAGTATTTT. It codes for CASSLVLAGFTDTQYF.

This clonotype appeared a few times. The CDR3 spells CASSQGQGIVEKLFF. For the CDR3, the DNA is TGCGCCAGCAGCCAAGGACAGGGAATCGTTGAAAAACTGTTTTTT. The rearrangement uses TRBV4-3 and TRBJ1-4; 7 nucleotides agree with TRBD1. CDR3 size: 15 residues. Looked up from germline, CDR1 is LGHNA and CDR2 is YSLEER. Trimming removed 1 base from V and 7 bases from J; junction bases left unmatched: 6.

At least ten counts were recorded for this clonotype. The chain carries TRBV20-1 and TRBJ2-5; 7 bases agree with TRBD2. The V gene end was trimmed by 6 bases and the J gene end by 4 bases; junction bases not matched to a gene: 14. This CDR3 contains 15 residues. Germline values: CDR1 DFQATT, CDR2 SNEGSKA (reference sequence). The CDR3 here is CSAPSQAGTGETQYF. For the CDR3, the DNA is TGCAGTGCCCCCTCCCAAGCGGGAACAGGAGAGACCCAGTACTTC.

V gene TRBV2 combines with J gene TRBJ2-2; 8 positions agree with TRBD1. The CDR3 sequence is 15 residues long. The V segment lost 4 bases and the J segment 6 bases; nucleotides outside the gene matches: 7. Germline V gene data show CDR1 as SNHLY and CDR2 as FYNNEI. As DNA, the CDR3 is TGTGCCAGCAGTGGAGGGCAGGGGGCATCCGGGGAGCTGTTTTTT. This translates into CASSGGQGASGELFF.

The table lists this clonotype with a few counts. The V call is TRBV10-1, the J call TRBJ2-2, with D possibly matching TRBD2 (6 bases). Germline CDR1 WNHNN, CDR2 SYGVQD (reference sequence). V lost 4 bases, J lost 4 bases, and 13 bases lay in between. CDR3 length: 15 residues. This CDR3 reads CASSGAGSVTGELFF. The CDR3 DNA reads as TGCGCCAGCAGTGGCGCGGGGTCGGTCACCGGGGAGCTGTTTTTT.

For this clonotype: This sequence may be a read error, since a much larger clone differs from it by one base. V gene TRBV9 combines with J gene TRBJ2-7; tentative D call: TRBD1 (6 bases). From germline, CDR1 is SGDLS and CDR2 YYNGEE. This CDR3 is 15 amino acids long. The ends were cut back, 2 bases at V and 5 bases at J, with 17 bases in the middle. This chain's CDR3 is CASSVTWGPGHEQYF. CDR3 coding DNA: TGTGCCAGCAGCGTGACCTGGGGGCCGGGACACGAGCAGTACTTC.

This clonotype came up many times. The chain has TRBV5-6 and TRBJ2-5; D call uncertain. The V and J ends lost 4 bases and 5 bases respectively, with 15 bases between them. CDR1 and CDR2 (germline): SGHDT, YYEEEE. The CDR3 has 14 amino acids. The CDR3 protein is CASSTRTRWETQYF. The CDR3 DNA follows: TGTGCCAGCAGCACCCGGACCCGGTGGGAGACCCAGTACTTC.

The chain combines TRBV7-6 with TRBJ2-1, with D unresolved. Per the germline V gene, CDR1 is SGHVS and CDR2 is FNYEAQ. V was trimmed by 1 base and J by 0 bases, leaving 7 bases between them. The CDR3 length is 15 residues. As DNA, the CDR3 is TGTGCCAGCAGCTTAGTAGTAGACTCCTACAATGAGCAGTTCTTC. It is translated as CASSLVVDSYNEQFF.